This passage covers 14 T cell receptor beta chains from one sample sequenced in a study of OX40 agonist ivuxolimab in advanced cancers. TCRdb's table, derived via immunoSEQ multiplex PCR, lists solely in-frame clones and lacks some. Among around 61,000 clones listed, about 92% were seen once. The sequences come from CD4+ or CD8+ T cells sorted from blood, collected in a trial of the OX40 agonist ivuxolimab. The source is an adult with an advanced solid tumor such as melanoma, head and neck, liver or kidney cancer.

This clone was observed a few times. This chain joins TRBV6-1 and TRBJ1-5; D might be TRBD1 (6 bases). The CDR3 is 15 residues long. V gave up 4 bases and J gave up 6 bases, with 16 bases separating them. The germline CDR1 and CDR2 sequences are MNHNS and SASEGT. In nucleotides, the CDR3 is TGTGCCAGCAGTGGTAGTACAGGGACCGCTCAGCCCCAGCATTTT. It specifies CASSGSTGTAQPQHF.

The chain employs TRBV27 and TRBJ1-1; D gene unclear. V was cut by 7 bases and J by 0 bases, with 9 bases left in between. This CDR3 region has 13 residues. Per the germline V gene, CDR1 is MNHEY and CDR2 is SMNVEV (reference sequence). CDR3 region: CASMNGVNTEAFF. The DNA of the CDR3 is TGTGCCAGCATGAATGGGGTGAACACTGAAGCTTTCTTT.

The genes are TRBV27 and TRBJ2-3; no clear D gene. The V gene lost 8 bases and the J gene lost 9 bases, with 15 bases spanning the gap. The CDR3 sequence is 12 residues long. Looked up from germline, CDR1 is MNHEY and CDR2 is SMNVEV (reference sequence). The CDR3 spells CASRRPPQTQYF. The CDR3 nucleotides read TGTGCCAGCCGACGGCCGCCCCAGACGCAGTATTTT.

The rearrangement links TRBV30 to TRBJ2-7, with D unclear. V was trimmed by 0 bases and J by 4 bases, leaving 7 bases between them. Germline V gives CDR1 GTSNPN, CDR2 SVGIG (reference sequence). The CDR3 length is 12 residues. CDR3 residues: CAWSVDHYEQYF. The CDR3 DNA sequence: TGTGCCTGGAGTGTAGATCATTACGAGCAGTACTTC.

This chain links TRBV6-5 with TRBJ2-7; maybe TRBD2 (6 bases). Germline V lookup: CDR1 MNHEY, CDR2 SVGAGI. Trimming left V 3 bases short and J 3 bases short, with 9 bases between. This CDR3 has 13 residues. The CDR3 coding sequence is TGTGCCAGCAGTTATTTGGAGGGCTACGAGCAGTACTTC. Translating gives CASSYLEGYEQYF.

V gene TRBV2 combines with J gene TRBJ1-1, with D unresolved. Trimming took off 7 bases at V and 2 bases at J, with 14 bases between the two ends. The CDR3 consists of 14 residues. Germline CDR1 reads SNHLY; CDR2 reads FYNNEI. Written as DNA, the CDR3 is TGTGCCAGCAATGAGGCGGGGAGAAACACTGAAGCTTTCTTT. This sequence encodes CASNEAGRNTEAFF.

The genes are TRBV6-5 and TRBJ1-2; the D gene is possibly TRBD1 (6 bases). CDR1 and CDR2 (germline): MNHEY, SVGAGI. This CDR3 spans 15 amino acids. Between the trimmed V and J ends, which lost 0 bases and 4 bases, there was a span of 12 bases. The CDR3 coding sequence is TGTGCCAGCAGTTACTCATCAGGGGTGGCCTATGGCTACACCTTC. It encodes CASSYSSGVAYGYTF.

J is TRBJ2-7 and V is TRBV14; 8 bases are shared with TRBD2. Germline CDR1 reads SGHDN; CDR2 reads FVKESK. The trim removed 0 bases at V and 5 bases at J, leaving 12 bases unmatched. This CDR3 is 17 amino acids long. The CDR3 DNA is TGTGCCAGCAGCCAAGAAGGGTTAGCGGGGTTAGAAGACGAGCAGTACTTC. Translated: CASSQEGLAGLEDEQYF. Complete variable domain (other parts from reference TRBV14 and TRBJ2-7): EAGVTQFPSHSVIEKGQTVTLRCDPISGHDNLYWYRRVMGKEIKFLLHFVKESKQDESGMPNNRFLAERTGGTYSTLKVQPAELEDSGVYFCASSQEGLAGLEDEQYFGPGTRLTVT.

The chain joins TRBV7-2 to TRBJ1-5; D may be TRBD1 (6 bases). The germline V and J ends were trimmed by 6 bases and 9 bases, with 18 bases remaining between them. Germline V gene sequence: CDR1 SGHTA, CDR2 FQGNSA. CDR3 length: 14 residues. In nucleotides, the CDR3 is TGTGCCAGCAGTCTGGGGGGCAGAGGCAGGCCCCAGCATTTT. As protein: CASSLGGRGRPQHF.

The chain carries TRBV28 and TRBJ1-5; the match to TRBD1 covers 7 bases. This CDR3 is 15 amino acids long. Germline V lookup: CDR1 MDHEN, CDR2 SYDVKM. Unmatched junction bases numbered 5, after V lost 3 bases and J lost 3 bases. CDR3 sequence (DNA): TGTGCCAGCAGTTTCACAGGGGTCTCCAATCAGCCCCAGCATTTT. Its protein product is CASSFTGVSNQPQHF.

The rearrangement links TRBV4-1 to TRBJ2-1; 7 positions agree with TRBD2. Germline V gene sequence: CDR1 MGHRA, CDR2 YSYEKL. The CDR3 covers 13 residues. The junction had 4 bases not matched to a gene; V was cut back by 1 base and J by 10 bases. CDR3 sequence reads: CASSQVRGREQFF. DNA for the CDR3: TGCGCCAGCAGCCAAGTGCGCGGGAGAGAGCAGTTCTTC.

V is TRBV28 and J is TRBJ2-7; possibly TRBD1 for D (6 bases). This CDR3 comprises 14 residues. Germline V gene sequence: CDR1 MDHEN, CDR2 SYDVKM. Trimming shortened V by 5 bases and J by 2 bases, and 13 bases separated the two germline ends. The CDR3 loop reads CASSPTGITYEQYF. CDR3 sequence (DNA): TGTGCCAGCAGTCCCACAGGGATTACCTACGAGCAGTACTTC.

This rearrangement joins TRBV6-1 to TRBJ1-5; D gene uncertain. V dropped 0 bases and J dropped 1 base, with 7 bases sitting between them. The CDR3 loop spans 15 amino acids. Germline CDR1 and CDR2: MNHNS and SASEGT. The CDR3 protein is CASSEAAGSNQPQHF. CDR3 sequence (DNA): TGTGCCAGCAGTGAAGCGGCCGGGAGCAATCAGCCCCAGCATTTT.

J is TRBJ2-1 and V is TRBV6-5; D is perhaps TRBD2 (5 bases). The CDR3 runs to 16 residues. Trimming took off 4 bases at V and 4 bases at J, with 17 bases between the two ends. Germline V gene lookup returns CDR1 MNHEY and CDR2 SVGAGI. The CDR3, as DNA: TGTGCCAGCAGTTCCGACCGGGAAGGTTGGTACAATGAGCAGTTCTTC. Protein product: CASSSDREGWYNEQFF.